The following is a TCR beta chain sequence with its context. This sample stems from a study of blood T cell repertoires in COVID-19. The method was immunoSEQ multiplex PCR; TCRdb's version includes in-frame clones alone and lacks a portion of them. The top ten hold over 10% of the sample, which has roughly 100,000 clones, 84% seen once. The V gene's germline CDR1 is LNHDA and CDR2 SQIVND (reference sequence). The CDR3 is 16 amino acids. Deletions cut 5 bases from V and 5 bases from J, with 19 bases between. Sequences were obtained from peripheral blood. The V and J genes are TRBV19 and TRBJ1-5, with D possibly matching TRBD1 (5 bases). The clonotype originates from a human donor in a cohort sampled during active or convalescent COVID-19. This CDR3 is CASSFEGAGGHQPQHF. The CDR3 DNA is TGTGCCAGTAGTTTTGAGGGCGCCGGGGGTCATCAGCCCCAGCATTTT.